The 2 T cell receptor beta chains given below trace back to one sample, sequenced in a study of T cell responses to AZD1222 COVID-19 vaccine (dated by TCRdb to 2020 to 2022). Library prep was done by the immunoSEQ multiplex PCR assay. Here the immuneACCESS table is served through TCRdb, limited to in-frame sequences with V and J called. Missing clones are a known gap in these copies; in checked studies unresolved V genes cover under half, and the rest lacks a known reason. The sample yields 100,000 to 150,000 clones; about nine tenths were counted once. The top ten clonotypes cover 6.5% to 8.5% of the sample. Sample time point, as interpreted from the label and publication: baseline before first vaccination. This specimen was peripheral blood, taken on day 0 of AZD1222 vaccination. The receptors originated from an adult in good health.

This clone was recorded once. As DNA, the CDR3 is TGTGCCAGCAGCTCAACCGGGACCTTCACCACAGATACGCAGTATTTT. This translates into CASSSTGTFTTDTQYF. The chain joins TRBV13 to TRBJ2-3; D is tentatively TRBD1 or TRBD2 (5 bases each). V lost 4 bases, J lost 2 bases, and 16 bases lay in between. This CDR3 contains 16 residues. Germline assignment: CDR1 PRHDT and CDR2 FYEKMQ (reference sequence).

This clone was observed a handful of times. The chain has TRBV11-1 and TRBJ2-7; possibly TRBD2 for D (5 bases). Germline CDR1 is SGHAT and CDR2 is FQDESV (reference sequence). The CDR3 length is 15 residues. The V and J ends lost 2 bases and 0 bases respectively, with 11 bases between them. In nucleotides, the CDR3 is TGTGCCAGCAGCTTATGGAGGTGGAGCTCCTACGAGCAGTACTTC. Its protein is CASSLWRWSSYEQYF.